Described below is a single T cell receptor beta chain sequence and its context. The sample is drawn from a study of technical replicates of blood from several donors. Libraries were prepared by immunoSEQ multiplex PCR; TCRdb keeps only in-frame clonotypes and omits some of them. The sample carries tens of thousands of clones, approximately 93% recorded once. Per the germline V gene, CDR1 is SGHAT and CDR2 is FQNNGV. The CDR3 is made up of 11 amino acids. Trimming shortened V by 4 bases and J by 3 bases, and 4 bases separated the two germline ends. Material for sequencing was T cells isolated from PBMCs. This sequence originates from a human donor in good health. The J gene is TRBJ2-7, the V gene TRBV11-2; D uncertain. CDR3 coding DNA: TGTGCCAGCAGCTCTATCTACGAGCAGTACTTC. Its translation: CASSSIYEQYF. Full variable domain (rest looked up from reference TRBV11-2 and TRBJ2-7): EAGVAQSPRYKIIEKRQSVAFWCNPISGHATLYWYQQILGQGPKLLIQFQNNGVVDDSQLPKDRFSAERLKGVDSTLKIQPAKLEDSAVYLCASSSIYEQYFGPGTRLTVT.